The source of this T cell receptor (beta chain) is a study of memory CD4+ T cells and cytomegalovirus serostatus. Study observations and caveats: CMV serostatus prediction reached median AUC about 0.96, or 0.93 with US-trained model.

Single viable CD3+CD4+CD8-CD45RO+ cells were sorted as the memory CD4+ T cells. After thawing, CD4+ T cells were positively selected. Some clones are missing from TCRdb's copy, which holds only in-frame ones; the method was immunoSEQ multiplex PCR. The top ten clones hold about 1.1% of a sample with 45,000 to 60,000 clones, around 70% of them seen once. Concerning this clone itself: Its antigen is as yet unknown.

The CDR3 covers 15 residues. The junction had 2 bases not matched to a gene; V was cut back by 0 bases and J by 3 bases. The germline CDR1 and CDR2 sequences are SGHRS and YFSETQ. Sequenced input: memory CD4+ T cells from blood. The chain employs TRBV5-1 and TRBJ2-1; 8 nucleotides align to TRBD1. The receptor's source is an adult in good health and CMV-seropositive. The CDR3 here is CASSLETGVYNEQFF. The CDR3 DNA is TGCGCCAGCAGCTTGGAGACAGGGGTCTACAATGAGCAGTTCTTC.